The 4 T cell receptor beta chains listed next were all sequenced from one sample in a study of T cells after yellow fever vaccination. MiXCR was run by TCRdb on the 5' RACE reads, yielding one entry per CDR3 protein. The repertoire has some 390,000 distinct CDR3 sequences, over 15% of them found once; the top ten carry 15% to 20%. The sequences come from PBMCs, collected before the yellow fever booster vaccination. The source is a man between 18 and 35 years old who received the YFV17D yellow fever vaccine.

This clonotype was counted once. The chain carries TRBV20-1 and TRBJ1-5; D possibly corresponds to TRBD1 (5 bases). This CDR3 is 13 amino acids long. Per germline, CDR1 DFQATT and CDR2 SNEGSKA (reference sequence). V lost 5 bases to trimming and J lost 3 bases, with 11 bases between them. This chain's CDR3 is CSALRQFNQPQHF. The CDR3 nucleotides are TGCAGTGCTCTACGACAGTTCAATCAGCCCCAGCATTTT.

The V gene is TRBV12-5, the J gene TRBJ2-1; 13 nucleotides line up with TRBD2. The germline V gene has CDR1 LGHNT and CDR2 FRNRAP. V lost 7 bases to trimming and J lost 8 bases; unmatched junction nucleotides: 17. The CDR3 contains 18 residues. This CDR3 is CASAFRTSGGAQDHEQFF. The DNA of the CDR3 is TGTGCTAGTGCCTTCCGAACTAGCGGGGGGGCCCAGGATCATGAGCAGTTCTTC. Filled out from reference TRBV12-5 and TRBJ2-1, the complete variable domain reads DARVTQTPRHKVTEMGQEVTMRCQPILGHNTVFWYRQTMMQGLELLAYFRNRAPLDDSGMPKDRFSAEMPDATLATLKIQPSEPRDSAVYFCASAFRTSGGAQDHEQFFGPGTRLTVL.

This clonotype was counted a few times. The V call is TRBV9, the J call TRBJ2-2; D gene unclear. The V gene lost 2 bases and the J gene lost 4 bases, with 6 bases spanning the gap. The CDR3 runs 13 residues. The germline CDR1 and CDR2 sequences are SGDLS and YYNGEE. This CDR3 is CASSVYITGELFF. CDR3 DNA: TGTGCCAGCAGCGTCTACATCACCGGGGAGCTGTTTTTT.

This sequence joins TRBV4-3 and TRBJ2-7, with unresolved D. V lost 0 bases and J lost 2, with 17 bases in between. Germline CDR1 reads LGHNA; CDR2 reads YSLEER. The CDR3 consists of 17 residues. CDR3 in DNA: TGCGCCAGCAGCCAAGATCCGGACCGCTTCGACCCCTACGAGCAGTACGTC. Translating it yields CASSQDPDRFDPYEQYV.